What follows is one T cell receptor (beta chain) and its context. Some clones are missing from TCRdb's copy, which holds only in-frame ones; the method was immunoSEQ multiplex PCR. The sample lists about 83,000 clones, around 91% occurring once. This specimen comes from a study of control samples from healthy donors and cancer patients. Looked up from germline, CDR1 is LGHDT and CDR2 is YNNKEL (reference sequence). With 2 bases removed from V and 2 bases from J, the gap between germline ends came to 15 bases. This CDR3 has 16 residues. The chain couples TRBV3-1 (or the pseudogene TRBV3-2) to TRBJ1-1; D not certain. Sequencing input: blood. The sequence was obtained from a man aged 45-60 years in good health. The CDR3 sequence is CASSQTGSHYNTEAFF. DNA of the CDR3: TGTGCCAGCAGCCAAACGGGGTCCCACTATAACACTGAAGCTTTCTTT.